This T cell receptor (beta chain) was profiled in a study of blood T cell repertoires in COVID-19. Overall study: Acute and convalescent COVID-19 specimens originated in the United States, Italy and Spain. T cells, B-cell-depleted T cells, or PBMCs supplied cDNA or gDNA.

With regard to this clone: Other DNA sequences from this sample encode an identical CDR3 as well.

The CDR3 length is 16 residues. In germline, CDR1 is MNHEY, CDR2 SMNVEV (reference sequence). Losses at the gene ends were 2 bases for V and 0 bases for J; bases not matched to a gene: 3. Original processing methods: Nucleated cell counts were estimated from reference gene primer amplification. Clones were read by immunoSEQ multiplex PCR, and TCRdb kept only the in-frame ones, dropping some. V, J and clone size are taken as reported in that table, and D and trimming were inferred from the DNA itself. The repertoire consists of roughly 140,000 clones, with approximately 92% occurring once and the leading ten covering approximately 2.8%.

The receptor comes from a woman aged 55-69 years with active COVID-19. The source material was peripheral blood. J is TRBJ2-2 and V is TRBV27; 7 bases agree with TRBD2. In DNA form, the CDR3 reads TGTGCCAGCAGTTTACCTAGCGGTACGAACACCGGGGAGCTGTTTTTT. Protein product: CASSLPSGTNTGELFF.